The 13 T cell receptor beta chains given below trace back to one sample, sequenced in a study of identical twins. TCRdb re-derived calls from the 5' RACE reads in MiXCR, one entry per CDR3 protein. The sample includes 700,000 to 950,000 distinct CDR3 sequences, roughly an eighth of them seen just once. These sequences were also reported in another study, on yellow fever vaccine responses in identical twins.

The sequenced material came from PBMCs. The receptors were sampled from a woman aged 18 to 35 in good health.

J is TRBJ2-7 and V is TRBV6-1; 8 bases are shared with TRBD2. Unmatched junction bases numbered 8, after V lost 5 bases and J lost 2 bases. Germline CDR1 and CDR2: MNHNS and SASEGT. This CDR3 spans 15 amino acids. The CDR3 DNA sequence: TGTGCCAGCAGTCCAGAGCGGGAGTTGACCTACGAGCAGTACTTC. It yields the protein CASSPERELTYEQYF.

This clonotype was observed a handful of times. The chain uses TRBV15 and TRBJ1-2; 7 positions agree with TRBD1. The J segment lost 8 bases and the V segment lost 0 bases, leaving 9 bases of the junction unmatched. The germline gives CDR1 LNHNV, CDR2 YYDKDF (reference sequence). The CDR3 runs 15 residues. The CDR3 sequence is CATSREGRQGGGYTF. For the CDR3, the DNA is TGTGCCACCAGCAGAGAAGGCCGGCAGGGGGGCGGCTACACCTTC. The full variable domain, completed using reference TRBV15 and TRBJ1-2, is DAMVIQNPRYQVTQFGKPVTLSCSQTLNHNVMYWYQQKSSQAPKLLFHYYDKDFNNEADTPDNFQSRRPNTSFCFLDIRSPGLGDTAMYLCATSREGRQGGGYTFGSGTRLTVV.

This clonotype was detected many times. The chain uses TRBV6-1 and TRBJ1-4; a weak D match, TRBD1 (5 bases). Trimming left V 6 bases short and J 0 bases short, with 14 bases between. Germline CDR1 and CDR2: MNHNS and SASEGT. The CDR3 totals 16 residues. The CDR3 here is CASRDSGWSTNEKLFF. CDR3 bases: TGTGCCAGCAGAGACAGTGGGTGGTCAACTAATGAAAAACTGTTTTTT.

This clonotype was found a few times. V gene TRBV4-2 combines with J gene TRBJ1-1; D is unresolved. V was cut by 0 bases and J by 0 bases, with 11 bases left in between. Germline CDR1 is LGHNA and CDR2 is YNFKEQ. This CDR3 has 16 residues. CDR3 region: CASSQEEARLNTEAFF. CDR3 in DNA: TGTGCCAGCAGCCAAGAGGAGGCCAGACTGAACACTGAAGCTTTCTTT.

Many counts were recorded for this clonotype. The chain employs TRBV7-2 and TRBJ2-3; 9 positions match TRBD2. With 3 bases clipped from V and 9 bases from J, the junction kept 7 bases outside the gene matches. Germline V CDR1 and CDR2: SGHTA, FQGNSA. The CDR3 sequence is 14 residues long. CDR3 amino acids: CASSFRREGGTQYF. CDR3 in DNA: TGTGCCAGCAGCTTCCGGCGGGAGGGTGGGACGCAGTATTTT.

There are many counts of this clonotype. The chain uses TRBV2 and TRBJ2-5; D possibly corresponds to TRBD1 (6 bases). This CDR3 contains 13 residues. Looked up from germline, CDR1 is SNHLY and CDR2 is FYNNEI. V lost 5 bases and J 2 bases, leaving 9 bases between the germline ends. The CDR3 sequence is CASSQDSQETQYF. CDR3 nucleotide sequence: TGTGCCAGCAGTCAGGACAGTCAAGAGACCCAGTACTTC.

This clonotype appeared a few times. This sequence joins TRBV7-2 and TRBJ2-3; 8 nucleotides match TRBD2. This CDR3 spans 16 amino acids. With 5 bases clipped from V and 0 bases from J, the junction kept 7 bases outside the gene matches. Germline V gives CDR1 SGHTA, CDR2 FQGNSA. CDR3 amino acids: CASSPRLAISTDTQYF. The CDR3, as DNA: TGTGCCAGCAGCCCCCGACTAGCGATAAGCACAGATACGCAGTATTTT.

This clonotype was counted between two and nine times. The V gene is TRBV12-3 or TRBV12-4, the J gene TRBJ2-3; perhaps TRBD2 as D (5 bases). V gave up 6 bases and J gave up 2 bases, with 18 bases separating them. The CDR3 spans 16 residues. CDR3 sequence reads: CASSSDFHLNTDTQYF. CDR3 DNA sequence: TGTGCCAGCAGCTCGGACTTCCATCTTAACACAGATACGCAGTATTTT.

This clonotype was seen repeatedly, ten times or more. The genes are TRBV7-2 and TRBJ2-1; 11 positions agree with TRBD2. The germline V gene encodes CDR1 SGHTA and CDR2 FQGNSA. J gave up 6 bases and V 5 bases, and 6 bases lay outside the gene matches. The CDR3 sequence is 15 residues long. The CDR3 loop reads CASSPLAGVGNEQFF. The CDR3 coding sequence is TGTGCCAGCAGCCCACTAGCGGGAGTGGGCAATGAGCAGTTCTTC. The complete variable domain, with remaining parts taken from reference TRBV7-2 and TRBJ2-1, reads GAGVSQSPSNKVTEKGKDVELRCDPISGHTALYWYRQSLGQGLEFLIYFQGNSAPDKSGLPSDRFSAERTGGSVSTLTIQRTQQEDSAVYLCASSPLAGVGNEQFFGPGTRLTVL.

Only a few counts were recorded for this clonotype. Written as DNA, the CDR3 is TGTGCCAGCAGTTACTCGTCGGGACAGGGCTATTACGAGCAGTACTTC. Residues: CASSYSSGQGYYEQYF. This chain links TRBV6-5 with TRBJ2-7, with 9 positions matching TRBD1. The CDR3 has 16 residues. Germline values: CDR1 MNHEY, CDR2 SVGAGI. V was pared by 0 bases and J by 4 bases, with 7 bases of the junction left unmatched.

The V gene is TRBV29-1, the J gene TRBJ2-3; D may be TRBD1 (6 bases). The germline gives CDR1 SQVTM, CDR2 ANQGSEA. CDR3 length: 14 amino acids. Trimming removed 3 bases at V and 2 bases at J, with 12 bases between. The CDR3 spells CSVEGHLITDTQYF. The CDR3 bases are TGCAGCGTTGAGGGACACCTAATCACAGATACGCAGTATTTT.

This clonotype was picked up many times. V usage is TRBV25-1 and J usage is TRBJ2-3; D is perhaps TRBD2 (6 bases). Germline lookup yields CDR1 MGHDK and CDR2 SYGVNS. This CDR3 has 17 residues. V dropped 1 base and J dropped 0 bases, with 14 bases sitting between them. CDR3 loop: CASSELRRSGSTDTQYF. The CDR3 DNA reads TGTGCCAGCAGTGAATTAAGGAGGAGCGGGAGCACAGATACGCAGTATTTT. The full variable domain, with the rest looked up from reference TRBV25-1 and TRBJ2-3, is EADIYQTPRYLVIGTGKKITLECSQTMGHDKMYWYQQDPGMELHLIHYSYGVNSTEKGDLSSESTVSRIRTEHFPLTLESARPSHTSQYLCASSELRRSGSTDTQYFGPGTRLTVL.

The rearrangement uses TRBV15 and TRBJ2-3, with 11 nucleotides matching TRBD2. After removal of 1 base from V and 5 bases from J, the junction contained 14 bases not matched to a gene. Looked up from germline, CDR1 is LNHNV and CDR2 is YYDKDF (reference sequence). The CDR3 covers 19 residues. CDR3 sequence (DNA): TGTGCCACCAGCAGAGTTGGTGCTAGCGGGGGGCTGTCTGGAGATACGCAGTATTTT. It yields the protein CATSRVGASGGLSGDTQYF.